Each of the 25 T cell receptor beta chains below was sequenced from the same sample in a study of T cell responses to AZD1222 COVID-19 vaccine. The assay was immunoSEQ multiplex PCR, and TCRdb's table has in-frame clones only and misses some. The top ten hold about 2.4% of the sample, which has some 130,000 clones, roughly nine tenths seen once. The sequencing here drew on peripheral blood, taken on day 0 of AZD1222 vaccination. These TCRs come from an adult in good health.

This chain joins TRBV27 and TRBJ1-6; D ambiguous. The CDR3 runs 14 residues. Germline lookup yields CDR1 MNHEY and CDR2 SMNVEV (reference sequence). V dropped 3 bases and J dropped 3 bases, with 6 bases sitting between them. CDR3 residues: CASSLWNYNSPLHF. CDR3 nucleotide sequence: TGTGCCAGCAGTTTGTGGAACTATAATTCACCCCTCCACTTT.

The rearrangement uses TRBV7-9 and TRBJ2-1; TRBD2 matches 7 bases. The germline gives CDR1 SEHNR, CDR2 FQNEAQ (reference sequence). The CDR3 covers 16 residues. Trimming cost V 5 bases and J 10 bases; bases outside gene matches: 17. This CDR3 is CASSPPQRDGTMEQFF. As DNA, the CDR3 is TGTGCCAGCAGCCCCCCCCAGCGGGACGGTACAATGGAGCAGTTCTTC.

The gene calls are TRBV3-1 (or the pseudogene TRBV3-2) and TRBJ1-5; D not resolved. Trimming took off 1 base at V and 7 bases at J, with 8 bases between the two ends. Germline V lookup: CDR1 LGHDT, CDR2 YNNKEL (reference sequence). The CDR3 is made up of 13 amino acids. CDR3 sequence (DNA): TGTGCCAGCAGCCAAGTAGTCGGACAGCCCCAGCATTTT. Its translation is CASSQVVGQPQHF.

The rearrangement links TRBV6-4 to TRBJ2-1; TRBD1 matches at 8 bases. V dropped 2 bases and J dropped 1; count of bases not matched to a gene: 4. Germline loops: CDR1 MRHNA, CDR2 SNTAGT. This CDR3 contains 16 residues. Here the CDR3 reads CASSDAGGASYNEQFF. CDR3 bases: TGTGCCAGCAGTGACGCAGGGGGCGCGTCCTACAATGAGCAGTTCTTC.

The rearrangement joins TRBV5-1 to TRBJ1-4; tentatively, D is TRBD1 (6 bases). The CDR3 covers 14 residues. Germline CDR1 reads SGHRS; CDR2 reads YFSETQ. Trimming cost V 4 bases and J 10 bases, with 17 bases left between them. The CDR3 sequence is CASSPDRYDGKLFF. CDR3 coding DNA: TGCGCCAGCAGCCCCGACAGGTACGATGGAAAACTGTTTTTT.

The V call is TRBV30, the J call TRBJ1-2; possibly TRBD1 for D (5 bases). This CDR3 is built from 12 residues. CDR1 and CDR2 (germline): GTSNPN, SVGIG (reference sequence). Trimming cost V 5 bases and J 3 bases, with 10 bases left between them. Here the CDR3 DNA reads TGTGCCTGGTCGGGGGGAGACTATGGCTACACCTTC. Encoded protein: CAWSGGDYGYTF.

The CDR3 region is CASSPLAGGNGEQFF. Written as DNA, the CDR3 is TGTGCCAGCAGTCCACTAGCGGGAGGGAACGGTGAGCAGTTCTTC. The chain couples TRBV2 to TRBJ2-1, with 13 bases matching TRBD2. The CDR3 spans 15 residues. The V and J ends lost 5 bases and 9 bases, in that order; junction bases with no gene match: 7. Germline V gives CDR1 SNHLY, CDR2 FYNNEI.

This clone was recorded once. The V gene is TRBV5-4, the J gene TRBJ1-1, with D tentatively TRBD1 (5 bases). The CDR3 loop spans 14 amino acids. CDR1 and CDR2 (germline): SGHNT, YYREEE (reference sequence). Trimming cost V 3 bases and J 10 bases, with 19 bases left between them. The CDR3 sequence: CASSSQDRGGGAFF. In nucleotides, the CDR3 is TGTGCCAGCAGCTCACAGGATCGGGGAGGAGGAGCTTTCTTT.

CDR3 nucleotides: TGTGCCAGCAGCTCTAACTCCCCCGGGGCGCAGTATTTT. This translates into CASSSNSPGAQYF. The chain carries TRBV7-3 and TRBJ2-3, with TRBD2 as a possible D gene (5 bases). The V gene's germline CDR1 is SGHTA and CDR2 FQGTGA. Trimming pared 4 bases from V and 10 bases from J, leaving 15 bases between. The CDR3 covers 13 residues. The whole variable domain, remainder taken from reference TRBV7-3 and TRBJ2-3, is GAGVSQTPSNKVTEKGKYVELRCDPISGHTALYWYRQSLGQGPEFLIYFQGTGAADDSGLPNDRFFAVRPEGSVSTLKIQRTERGDSAVYLCASSSNSPGAQYFGPGTRLTVL.

This rearrangement joins TRBV5-1 to TRBJ2-7; 14 positions match TRBD2. V shed 2 bases and J 0 bases; nucleotides not matched to a gene: 4. The CDR3 is 17 residues long. Germline CDR1 and CDR2: SGHRS and YFSETQ. CDR3 in DNA: TGCGCCAGCAGCTTTGGGACTAGCGGGAGTAGCTCCTACGAGCAGTACTTC. The encoded protein is CASSFGTSGSSSYEQYF. The whole variable domain, remainder taken from reference TRBV5-1 and TRBJ2-7, is KAGVTQTPRYLIKTRGQQVTLSCSPISGHRSVSWYQQTPGQGLQFLFEYFSETQRNKGNFPGRFSGRQFSNSRSEMNVSTLELGDSALYLCASSFGTSGSSSYEQYFGPGTRLTVT.

This clone was recorded only once. The genes are TRBV27 and TRBJ1-1, with a weak D call TRBD1 (6 bases). Trimming took 6 bases from V and 3 from J, leaving 14 bases between them. CDR1 MNHEY and CDR2 SMNVEV come from the germline V gene (reference sequence). The CDR3 is 14 amino acids. CDR3 nucleotides: TGTGCCAGCAGGCGACAGGACGGCCACACTGAAGCTTTCTTT. Residues: CASRRQDGHTEAFF.

The chain combines TRBV19 with TRBJ2-1; a possible D gene is TRBD2 (6 bases). V dropped 6 bases and J dropped 8 bases, with 17 bases sitting between them. CDR1 and CDR2 from the germline V gene are LNHDA and SQIVND (reference sequence). The CDR3 is 14 amino acids. CDR3 in amino acids: CASRSGLLGDEQFF. As DNA, the CDR3 is TGTGCCAGTAGGTCGGGACTGCTTGGGGATGAGCAGTTCTTC.

The gene calls are TRBV7-8 and TRBJ1-5; D not certain. Trimming shortened V by 6 bases and J by 0 bases, and 9 bases separated the two germline ends. Germline CDR1 reads SGHVS; CDR2 reads FQNEAQ. This CDR3 has 14 residues. The CDR3 sequence is CASSPDGSNQPQHF. CDR3 coding DNA: TGTGCCAGCAGTCCGGACGGTAGCAATCAGCCCCAGCATTTT. The complete variable domain, with remaining parts taken from reference TRBV7-8 and TRBJ1-5, reads GAGVSQSPRYKVAKRGQDVALRCDPISGHVSLFWYQQALGQGPEFLTYFQNEAQLDKSGLPSDRFFAERPEGSVSTLKIQRTQQEDSAVYLCASSPDGSNQPQHFGDGTRLSIL.

The chain combines TRBV2 with TRBJ1-4; D unclear. V was clipped by 5 bases and J by 8 bases, with 15 bases between them. CDR3 length equals 14 residues. From germline, CDR1 is SNHLY and CDR2 FYNNEI. CDR3 amino acids: CASSWGGLGEKLFF. CDR3 bases: TGTGCCAGCAGTTGGGGAGGACTAGGGGAAAAACTGTTTTTT.

The J gene is TRBJ2-7, the V gene TRBV19, with 8 positions matching TRBD1. Germline V lookup: CDR1 LNHDA, CDR2 SQIVND (reference sequence). J lost 5 bases, V lost 6 bases, and 12 bases had no gene match. The length of the CDR3 is 15 residues. The CDR3 DNA sequence: TGTGCCAGTAGCATACACAGACAGGGGTTCAACGAGCAGTACTTC. As protein: CASSIHRQGFNEQYF.

The chain is built from TRBV28 and TRBJ2-5; 7 bases line up with TRBD2. V lost 5 bases and J lost 1; bases outside the gene matches: 13. The germline CDR1 and CDR2 sequences are MDHEN and SYDVKM. The CDR3 is 17 residues long. This CDR3 is CASSPRAPSGGQETQYF. The CDR3 nucleotides are TGTGCCAGCAGTCCCAGAGCGCCTAGCGGAGGCCAAGAGACCCAGTACTTC.

The genes are TRBV27 and TRBJ2-5; 12 bases match TRBD2. This CDR3 comprises 20 residues. V shed 5 bases and J 2 bases; nucleotides not matched to a gene: 18. From germline, CDR1 is MNHEY and CDR2 SMNVEV (reference sequence). In nucleotides, the CDR3 is TGTGCCAGCAGTCCACGATTGAGGGCTAGCGGGAGGGCGGGGCAAGAGACCCAGTACTTC. Translating it yields CASSPRLRASGRAGQETQYF.

J is TRBJ2-1 and V is TRBV27; 9 nucleotides line up with TRBD2. The length of the CDR3 is 18 residues. Germline CDR1 and CDR2: MNHEY and SMNVEV (reference sequence). V trimming: 6 bases; J trimming: 0 bases; junction bases outside the gene matches: 12. Here the CDR3 DNA reads TGTGCCAGCAGGGCTAAGCGGAGTAGCGGGAGCTCCTACAATGAGCAGTTCTTC. Residues: CASRAKRSSGSSYNEQFF.

The J gene is TRBJ2-1, the V gene TRBV27; 10 bases align to TRBD2. Germline lookup yields CDR1 MNHEY and CDR2 SMNVEV (reference sequence). V shed 5 bases, J shed 9 bases, and the junction held 7 bases outside the gene matches. The length of the CDR3 is 14 residues. CDR3 nucleotides: TGTGCCAGCAGTCATGAGACTAGCGGGTTTGAGCAGTTCTTC. It translates to CASSHETSGFEQFF.

V and J are TRBV27 and TRBJ2-7; 7 positions match TRBD1. The CDR3 covers 14 residues. V dropped 6 bases and J dropped 2; count of bases not matched to a gene: 7. Germline V gene lookup returns CDR1 MNHEY and CDR2 SMNVEV (reference sequence). CDR3 protein: CASRPGQIPYEQYF. The CDR3 DNA follows: TGTGCCAGCAGGCCGGGACAGATACCCTACGAGCAGTACTTC.

This rearrangement joins TRBV9 to TRBJ1-5; no firm D call. CDR3 length equals 14 residues. V lost 0 bases, J lost 2 bases, and 6 bases lay in between. Germline CDR1 SGDLS, CDR2 YYNGEE. Written as DNA, the CDR3 is TGTGCCAGCAGCGTAGGTCAGGGCAATCAGCCCCAGCATTTT. Translating it yields CASSVGQGNQPQHF.

This rearrangement joins TRBV29-1 to TRBJ1-2; D call uncertain. The CDR3 extends over 12 amino acids. Trimming took 2 bases from V and 7 from J, leaving 11 bases between them. Germline V gene lookup returns CDR1 SQVTM and CDR2 ANQGSEA. In nucleotides, the CDR3 is TGCAGCGTTGAACCTGGTCCTGGTGGCTACACCTTC. Amino acid sequence: CSVEPGPGGYTF.

This chain uses TRBV3-1 (or the pseudogene TRBV3-2) with TRBJ2-7; 10 bases line up with TRBD1. The CDR3 runs to 16 residues. Germline V gene data show CDR1 as LGHDT and CDR2 as YNNKEL (reference sequence). J was trimmed by 0 bases and V by 4 bases; bases with no gene match: 6. CDR3 amino acids: CASSLWGQGSSYEQYF. CDR3 sequence (DNA): TGTGCCAGCAGCCTCTGGGGACAGGGGAGCTCCTACGAGCAGTACTTC.

The V and J genes are TRBV6-6 and TRBJ1-1; D is possibly TRBD1 (5 bases). The CDR3 extends over 14 amino acids. Trimming took 4 bases from V and 2 from J, leaving 11 bases between them. Germline-derived CDR1 and CDR2 are MNHNY and SVGAGI (reference sequence). CDR3: CASSSLGTNTEAFF. For the CDR3, the DNA is TGTGCCAGCAGTTCCCTGGGGACTAACACTGAAGCTTTCTTT.

Comments on this clone: Without the conserved terminal phenylalanine or tryptophan, this CDR3 likely stems from a read error. Because the CDR3's place on the DNA is in doubt, the DNA is left out and the CDR3 is given as listed by TCRdb. The chain employs TRBV21-1 and TRBJ1-2. TRBV21-1 is designated a pseudogene. The CDR3 spans 10 amino acids, including both terminal residues. CDR3 sequence: CASSPWLIRR.